This TCR beta chain derives from a study of cytomegalovirus exposure and HLA in healthy donors (dated by TCRdb to about 2017). Describing the broader study: An earlier analysis of approximately 640 of the donors reported approximately 300 Gb of sequence data and some 120 million unique TCR beta sequences from 150 million to 200 million T cells. An early release that covered around 590 HLA-typed donors contained about 300 gigabases of sequencing data and around 80 million unique TCR sequences. Of the roughly 390 genotyped donors, over 70% fell in the genetic ancestry cluster associated with self-reported Caucasian donors. The study aimed to test whether cataloging public T cell receptors could reveal signatures of past pathogen exposure. The study profiled the T cell repertoires of approximately 700 subjects by immunosequencing and related them to cytomegalovirus serostatus. Along with the roughly 710-subject first cohort, a separate validation cohort of over a hundred different subjects was used. To predict cytomegalovirus infection status, the study brought together high-throughput TCR immunosequencing, statistical association of individual TCRs with disease status, and machine learning. A later analysis re-examined previously published TCR beta repertoires from about 700 donors and added high-resolution HLA genotyping to investigate patterns of TCR occurrence. Rather than drawing on any new phenotypic data, the later analysis identified candidate immune exposures from TCR beta sequences and the way those sequences occurred across donors. An earlier analysis of 587 of the donors used high-throughput TCR beta sequencing to judge whether each TCR beta V gene segment behaved as functional or pseudogenic. Donor age, sex, ethnicity and CMV serostatus were collected together with the repertoire data. A later genetic analysis took genome-wide SNP genotypes for about 65% of the 666 donors and used that subset as a discovery cohort. All discovery cohort repertoires had been generated on a single sequencing platform. Both class I and class II loci were covered by HLA typing, at four-digit resolution. The number of typed donors differed by locus: roughly 629-640 for A, B, C, DRB1 and DQB1; 522 for DQA1; some 610 for DPA1; and 400 to 480 for DPB1. Four or five DR-DQ haplotypes were handled as single units for association and clustering, since linkage in the cohort was strong. Across 300 to 400 genotyped donors of the cohort, an average of roughly 250,000 unique TCR beta nucleotide sequences per donor were sequenced, and roughly 17% of those sequences were non-productive. Summary of the overall study and its limitations: A total of fewer than 200 TCR beta chains were listed by the study as associated with cytomegalovirus. Assigning TCR associations to individual alleles was difficult when HLA alleles, especially DR and DQ, strongly co-occurred. HLA typing was unavailable for some donors at each locus, so association tests used only the typed subset. A later analysis found that TCR association rates varied across HLA loci, with DRB1 alleles showing the most associated TCRs and HLA-C alleles the fewest. Broadly in line with IMGT annotations, most TCR beta V segments showed up in productive rearrangements about 87% or about 30% of the time in an earlier analysis of several hundred of the donors. In a later analysis, HLA-associated TCR beta chains showed more clonal expansion and lower generation probabilities than non-associated chains that were equally common. Most TCR sequences were seen in very few donors, while some public TCRs were found in many individuals. Linkage disequilibrium might explain the correlated functional status among segregating V segments, but an unknown experimental factor could not be excluded. Compared with the roughly 700-donor mean, donors in an Asian-associated ancestry cluster had fewer N-insertions in productive TCRs, according to a later genetic analysis. A further reported finding was that TCR beta sequences accurately predicted the HLA-A and HLA-B alleles for most subjects in the first cohort. In a later analysis, 15,000 to 20,000 TCR beta sequences were associated with specific HLA alleles at a false discovery rate of 0.05. According to a later analysis, most CMV-associated TCR beta chains appeared to be HLA-restricted, and the HLA associations seemed to be driven largely by CMV exposure. Immune exposure information for the cohort was limited to CMV serostatus. This cohort had only TCR beta chains sequenced, and the lack of alpha or paired-chain data limited which features could be detected. The sequencing pipeline was judged likely to have produced a cluster of highly shared sequence variants as a technical artifact. A few of the identified cytomegalovirus-associated TCR beta chains were confirmed in vitro to be specific for cytomegalovirus antigens. It was suggested by the authors that the approach could potentially be generalized to other disease states and immunological phenotypes. The earlier analysis of some 540 of the donors excluded 15 to 20 rarely observed V segments, including chromosome 9 orphons, because counts were too low. In a later genetic analysis, a missense DCLRE1C variant was associated with V-gene and J-gene trimming of TCR beta chains, and the association was replicated in an independent cohort. Roughly uniform sequencing depth across donors was assumed in presence/absence analyses, although this assumption may not hold. The 87-base-pair reads could not distinguish some IMGT-functional V segments, including TRBV6-2 and TRBV6-3, so those segments were excluded. In both the original and validation cohorts, the classifier was reported to diagnose cytomegalovirus status with high specificity and sensitivity. According to a later analysis, parvovirus B19, influenza, CMV and Epstein-Barr virus appeared linked to several top co-occurrence clusters.

On this clone itself: It lacks a known antigen. There are no base qualities to consult, and no much larger clone falls within one base.

Library preparation used the immunoSEQ multiplex PCR assay. The multiplex PCR relied on a mix of 60 forward primers for TCR Vbeta segments and 13 reverse primers for TCR Jbeta segments. The CDR3 region of rearranged TCR beta genes was amplified from genomic DNA with a multiplex PCR assay. Amplified TCR beta libraries were sequenced as 87-base-pair reads on the Illumina HiSeq System. The study's own analysis went as follows. A later analysis tallied 75 million to 95 million unique TCR beta chains across the 610 or so repertoires, and some 10 million of those chains were shared by two or more donors. Raw reads were error-corrected and collapsed into unique sequences with a nearest-neighbor algorithm that merged closely related sequences to remove PCR and sequencing errors. To assign V, D and J gene segments, CDR3 sequences were aligned to IMGT reference sequences. For a sequence to be retained, a match of at least six nucleotides to both a V gene segment and a J gene segment was required. Rearrangements were called productive when the CDR3 lacked stop codons and stayed in frame with V and J; all others were non-productive. Following IMGT convention, CDR3 was defined as the stretch from the second conserved V-encoded cysteine to the conserved J-encoded phenylalanine. Sequences without an unambiguous match to a single V gene segment were excluded from the earlier analysis of about 640 of the donors. In an earlier analysis of about 590 of the donors, a V segment was called functional when productive rearrangements were above 56.7%, and segregating when the standard deviation between donors exceeded 5%. A statistical classification framework was built to diagnose cytomegalovirus status from the catalog of TCR beta chain sequences. In a later analysis, TCR nucleotide sequences were compared against IMGT/GENE-DB human TR gene sequences so that V and J genes could be assigned. Using the TCRdist pipeline, a later analysis assigned CDR3 sequences along with most-parsimonious VDJ recombination scenarios. In a later analysis, each TCR beta chain was defined by its CDR3 amino acid sequence together with its V-gene family, and reads without a unique V-gene family were excluded. As a way to deal with suspected cross-contamination and a sequencing artifact, a later analysis dropped hundreds of nucleotide sequences that were highly shared and had low generation probability. In a later analysis, a clonal expansion index for each public chain was calculated from normalized within-repertoire ranks of inferred template counts. In a later analysis, generation probabilities were computed with a VDJ recombination model fitted to out-of-frame rearrangements, and the resulting probabilities were checked against IGoR. In a later analysis, TCR-TCR, TCR-HLA and TCR-CMV co-occurrence was scored with hypergeometric tests, and a repertoire-size bias correction was applied to TCR pairs. In a later analysis, false discovery rates were estimated by permuting HLA or CMV assignments 20 times. In a later analysis, co-occurring TCRs were grouped using DBSCAN, and TCRdist sequence similarity was added for clustering within HLA-allele-positive subsets. For co-occurrence clustering, repertoires with fewer than 30,000 or more than 120,000 public chains were excluded, along with about five repertoires with anomalous nucleotide sharing. TCRdb limited this immuneACCESS table to in-frame rearrangements with V and J called. A share of clones is missing; checked studies link under half to unresolved V genes, and the rest is unexplained. The V and J calls and the clone size are those of that table, but D and trimming were determined from the DNA. In this sample the table shows about 93,000 clones, over 70% of which occur a single time. The ten biggest clones cover under 2.5% of the sample.

The germline ends are 17 bases apart after V is trimmed by 4 bases and J by 8 bases. There are 14 amino acids in the CDR3, from cysteine to phenylalanine inclusive. The entry retains the CDR3 DNA only, 42 bases that are in frame from base 1. According to the germline V gene (reference sequence), CDR1 reads SEHNR and CDR2 reads FQNEAQ. The cohort consisted of 600 to 750 healthy bone marrow donors. At the time of sampling, every cohort member was nominally healthy, though immune exposures that went unrecorded were likely present. The donor tested CMV seronegative and was one of the 352 seronegative cohort members. A peripheral blood sample was collected from each donor, and TCR beta sequencing was performed on peripheral blood mononuclear cells. Genomic DNA extraction from the blood cell samples was performed with the Qiagen DNeasy Blood Extraction Kit.

The source material was PBMCs. This TCR was recovered from a boy between 10 and 17 years old in good health and CMV-seronegative. The sequence is built from TRBV7-9 and TRBJ1-2; the best D guess is TRBD1, with 5 bases matching. CDR3 loop: CASSSTAGDGGYTF. The DNA sequence is as follows: TGTGCCAGCAGCTCCACGGCGGGGGATGGAGGCTACACCTTC.